This T cell receptor beta chain was found in a study of OX40 agonist ivuxolimab in advanced cancers. Study information: The dose-escalation cohort had hepatocellular carcinoma, melanoma, renal cell or head and neck cancer. Aged about 20 to 80 with a mean of approximately 60 years, they were about 83% male. Broader study findings: Relative to CD4+ cells, CD8+ T cells on average had more expanded clones.

Details on this clone: The antigen is unknown.

Measured with immunoSEQ multiplex PCR; TCRdb has only the in-frame clones, and not every one. The sample includes some 78,000 clones, about 86% seen only once; the top ten take approximately 0.99%. Germline V lookup: CDR1 SGHTA, CDR2 FQGTGA. V was clipped by 5 bases and J by 2 bases, with 14 bases between them. The CDR3 totals 15 residues. Here the sequenced sample was CD4+ or CD8+ T cells sorted from blood, taken in a trial of the OX40 agonist ivuxolimab. The TCR sequence derives from an adult with an advanced solid tumor such as melanoma, head and neck, liver or kidney cancer. This chain connects TRBV7-3 to TRBJ2-3; the D call may be TRBD1 or TRBD2 (7 bases each). CDR3 sequence: CASSIQGGSTDTQYF. The CDR3 DNA follows: TGTGCCAGCAGCATCCAGGGGGGGTCCACAGATACGCAGTATTTT.